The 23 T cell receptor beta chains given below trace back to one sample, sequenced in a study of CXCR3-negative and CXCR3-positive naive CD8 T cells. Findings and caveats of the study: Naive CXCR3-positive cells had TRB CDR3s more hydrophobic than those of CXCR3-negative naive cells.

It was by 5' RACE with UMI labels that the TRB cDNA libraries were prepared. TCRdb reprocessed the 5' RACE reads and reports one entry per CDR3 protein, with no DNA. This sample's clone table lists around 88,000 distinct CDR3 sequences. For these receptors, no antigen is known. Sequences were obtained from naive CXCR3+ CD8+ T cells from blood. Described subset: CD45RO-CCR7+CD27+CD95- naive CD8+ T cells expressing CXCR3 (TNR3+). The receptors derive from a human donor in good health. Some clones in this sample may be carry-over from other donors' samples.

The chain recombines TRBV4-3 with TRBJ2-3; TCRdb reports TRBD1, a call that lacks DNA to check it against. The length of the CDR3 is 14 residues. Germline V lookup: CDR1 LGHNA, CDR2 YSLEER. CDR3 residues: CASSTGTGTDTQYF.

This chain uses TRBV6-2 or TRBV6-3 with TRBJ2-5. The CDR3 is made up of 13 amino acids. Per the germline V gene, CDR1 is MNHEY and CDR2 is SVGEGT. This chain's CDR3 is CASSYTGVETQYF.

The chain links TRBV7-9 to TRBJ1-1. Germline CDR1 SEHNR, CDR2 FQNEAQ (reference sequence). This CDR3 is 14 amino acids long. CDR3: CASIQESLNTEAFF.

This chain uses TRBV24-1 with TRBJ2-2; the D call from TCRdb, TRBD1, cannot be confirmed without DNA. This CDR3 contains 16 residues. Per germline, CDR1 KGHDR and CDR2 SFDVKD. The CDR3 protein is CATSDPLGQGTGELFF.

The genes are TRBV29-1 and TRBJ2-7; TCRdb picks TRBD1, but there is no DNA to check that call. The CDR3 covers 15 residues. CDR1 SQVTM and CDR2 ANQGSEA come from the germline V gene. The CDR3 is CSGGAGTGSFYEQYF.

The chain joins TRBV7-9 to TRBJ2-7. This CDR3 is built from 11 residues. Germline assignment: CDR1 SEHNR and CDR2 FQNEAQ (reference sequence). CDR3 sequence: CASSLVEEQYF.

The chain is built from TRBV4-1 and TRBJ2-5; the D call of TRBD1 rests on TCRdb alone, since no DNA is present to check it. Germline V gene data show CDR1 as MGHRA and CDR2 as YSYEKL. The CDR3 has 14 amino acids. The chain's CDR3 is CASSQARAQETHYF.

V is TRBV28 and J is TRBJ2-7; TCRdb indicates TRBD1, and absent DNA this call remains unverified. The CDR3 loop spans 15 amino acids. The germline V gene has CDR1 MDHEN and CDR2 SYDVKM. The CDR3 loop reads CASSLGRGLAYEQYF.

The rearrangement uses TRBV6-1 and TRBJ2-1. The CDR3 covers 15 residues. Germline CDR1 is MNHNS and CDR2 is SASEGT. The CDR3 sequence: CASSESGSSYNEQFF.

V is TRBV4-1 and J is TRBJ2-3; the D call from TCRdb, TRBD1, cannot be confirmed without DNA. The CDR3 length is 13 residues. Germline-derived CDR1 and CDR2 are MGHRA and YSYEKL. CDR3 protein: CASSQAGSDTQYF.

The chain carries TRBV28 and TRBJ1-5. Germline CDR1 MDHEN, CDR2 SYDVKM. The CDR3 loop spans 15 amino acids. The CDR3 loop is CASSLDPSGNQPQHF.

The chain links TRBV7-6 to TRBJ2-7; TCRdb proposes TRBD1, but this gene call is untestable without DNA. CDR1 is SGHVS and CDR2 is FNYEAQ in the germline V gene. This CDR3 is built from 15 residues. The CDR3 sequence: CASSEGQGPGYEQYF.

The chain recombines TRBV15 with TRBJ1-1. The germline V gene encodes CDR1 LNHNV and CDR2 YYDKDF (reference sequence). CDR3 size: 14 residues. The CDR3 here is CATSRDRGNTEAFF.

The CDR3 loop is CASSLNKGSYEQYF. The chain couples TRBV5-1 to TRBJ2-7. The germline gives CDR1 SGHRS, CDR2 YFSETQ. The CDR3 length is 14 residues. Together with reference TRBV5-1 and TRBJ2-7, the CDR3 gives the full variable domain: KAGVTQTPRYLIKTRGQQVTLSCSPISGHRSVSWYQQTPGQGLQFLFEYFSETQRNKGNFPGRFSGRQFSNSRSEMNVSTLELGDSALYLCASSLNKGSYEQYFGPGTRLTVT.

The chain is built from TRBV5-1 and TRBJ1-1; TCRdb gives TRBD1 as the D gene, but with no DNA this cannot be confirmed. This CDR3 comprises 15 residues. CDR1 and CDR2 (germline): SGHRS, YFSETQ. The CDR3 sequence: CASSGNTGPNTEAFF.

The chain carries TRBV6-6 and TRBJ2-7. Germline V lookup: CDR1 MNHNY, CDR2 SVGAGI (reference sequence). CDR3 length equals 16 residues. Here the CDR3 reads CASSNKPIHNSYEQYF.

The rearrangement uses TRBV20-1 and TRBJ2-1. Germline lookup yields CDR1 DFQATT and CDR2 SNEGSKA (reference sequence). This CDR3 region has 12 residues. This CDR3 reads CSAGPSYNEQFF.

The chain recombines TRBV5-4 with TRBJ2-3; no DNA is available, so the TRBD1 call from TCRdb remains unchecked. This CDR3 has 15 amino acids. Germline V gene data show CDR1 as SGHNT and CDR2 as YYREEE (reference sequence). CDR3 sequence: CASSLVAGGEDTQYF.

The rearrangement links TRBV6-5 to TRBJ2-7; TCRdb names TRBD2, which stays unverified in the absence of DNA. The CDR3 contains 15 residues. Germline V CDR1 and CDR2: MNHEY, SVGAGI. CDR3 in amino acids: CASSYRRGGAYEQYF.

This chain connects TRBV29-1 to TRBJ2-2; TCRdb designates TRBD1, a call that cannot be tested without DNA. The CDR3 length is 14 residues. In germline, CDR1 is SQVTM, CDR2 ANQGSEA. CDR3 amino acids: CSVAGRANTGELFF.

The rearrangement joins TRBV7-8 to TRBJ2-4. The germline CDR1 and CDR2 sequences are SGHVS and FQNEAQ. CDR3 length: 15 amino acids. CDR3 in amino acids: CASSEIPLAKNIQYF. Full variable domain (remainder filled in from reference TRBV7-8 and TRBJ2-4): GAGVSQSPRYKVAKRGQDVALRCDPISGHVSLFWYQQALGQGPEFLTYFQNEAQLDKSGLPSDRFFAERPEGSVSTLKIQRTQQEDSAVYLCASSEIPLAKNIQYFGAGTRLSVL.

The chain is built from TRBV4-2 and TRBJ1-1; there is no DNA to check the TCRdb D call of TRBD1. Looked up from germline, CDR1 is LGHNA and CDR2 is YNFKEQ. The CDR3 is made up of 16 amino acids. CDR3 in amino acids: CASSQRRTGPNTEAFF.

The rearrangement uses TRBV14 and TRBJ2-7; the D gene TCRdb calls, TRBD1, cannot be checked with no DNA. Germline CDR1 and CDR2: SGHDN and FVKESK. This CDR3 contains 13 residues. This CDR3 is CASSRDPRYEQYF.